Following are 29 T cell receptor beta chains from one sample sequenced in a study of tumor-infiltrating lymphocytes in primary liver carcinoma. Out of unsorted whole blood came the blood RNA, and germline DNA was extracted as well. With roughly 500 ng total RNA as template and a constant-region primer, TCR beta cDNA was made. Each TCR beta library was derived from three nested multiplex PCR rounds that employed slightly modified ARM-PCR. Amplification in the first two PCR rounds was performed using TRBV1-TRBV30 forward primers and a C-beta reverse primer for approximately 10 cycles each. TCRdb re-called the multiplex PCR reads through MiXCR, storing one row per CDR3 protein. In the table there are almost 200,000 distinct CDR3 sequences, almost 65% of which are singletons. Material for sequencing was peripheral blood. The receptors here all came from a woman between 55 and 75 years old with primary liver carcinoma and hepatitis B virus infection.

In this sample, this clonotype turned up a few times. This could be a read error, since a much larger clone is one nucleotide away. This rearrangement joins TRBV4-2 to TRBJ1-2; D is ambiguous. Trimming removed 0 bases from V and 2 bases from J, with 10 bases in between. CDR1 and CDR2 from the germline V gene are LGHNA and YNFKEQ. The CDR3 loop spans 15 amino acids. The CDR3 DNA reads TGTGCCAGCAGCCAAGAACAGTCCTCGAACTATGGCTACACCTTC. This encodes CASSQEQSSNYGYTF.

Points on this clonotype: A much larger clone differs from this one at a single base, so this may be a read error. CDR3 sequence: CVSSFGWMNTEAFF. The CDR3 DNA sequence: TGTGTCAGCAGTTTTGGGTGGATGAACACTGAAGCTTTCTTT. The V call is TRBV12-3 or TRBV12-4, the J call TRBJ1-1; D call uncertain. This CDR3 contains 14 residues.

In the case of this clonotype: The junction differs from germline at one of its ends, possibly a read error. The CDR3 reads CAISFGGLVGELFF. The CDR3 bases are TGTGCCATCAGCTTCGGGGGGTTGGTCGGGGAGCTGTTTTTT. This rearrangement joins TRBV5-5 to TRBJ2-2; TRBD2 aligns across 7 bases. This CDR3 comprises 14 residues. Looked up from germline, CDR1 is SGHKS and CDR2 is YYEKEE (reference sequence).

The V and J genes are TRBV29-1 and TRBJ2-1, with TRBD2 matching 13 bases. The CDR3 consists of 17 residues. J lost 0 bases, V lost 8 bases, and 10 bases had no gene match. CDR1 is SQVTM, CDR2 ANQGSEA, per germline. CDR3: CSIRTSGRRVSYNEQFF. The CDR3, as DNA: TGCAGCATACGGACTAGCGGGAGAAGGGTCTCCTACAATGAGCAGTTCTTC.

On this clonotype itself: Just one base apart from a much larger clone, this may be a read error. No conserved phenylalanine or tryptophan is present at the end of the CDR3, so a read error is the likely explanation. This chain links TRBV11-1 with TRBJ2-2; the D is unclear. CDR1 is SGHAT, CDR2 FQDESV, per germline (reference sequence). This CDR3 is built from 17 residues. Trimming removed 1 base from V and 4 bases from J, with 16 bases in between. CDR3 in amino acids: CASSLEDHPSSTGELFV. The CDR3 nucleotides are TGTGCCAGCAGCTTAGAGGACCACCCGTCGAGCACCGGGGAGCTGTTTGTT.

To note about this clonotype: A read error may produce the germline difference seen at one junction end. The rearrangement links TRBV7-9 to TRBJ1-4; D is perhaps TRBD1 (5 bases). The length of the CDR3 is 16 residues. Germline assignment: CDR1 SEHNR and CDR2 FQNEAQ (reference sequence). CDR3 DNA sequence: TGTGCCAGCAGCTTAAGTTCCCAGGGACGGGGTGAAGAACTGTTTTTT. This sequence encodes CASSLSSQGRGEELFF.

This clonotype appeared a few times. The chain recombines TRBV6-1 with TRBJ2-3; maybe TRBD2 (6 bases). Germline V gives CDR1 MNHNS, CDR2 SASEGT. Trimming left V 9 bases short and J 6 bases short, with 19 bases between. This CDR3 contains 14 residues. CDR3: CASLVGASVDTQYF. DNA for the CDR3: TGTGCCAGTCTTGTCGGGGCTAGCGTTGATACGCAGTATTTT.

As regards this clonotype: This clone may be a read error of a much larger clone one base away. V usage is TRBV6-1 and J usage is TRBJ2-3, with 7 bases lining up with TRBD2. The germline CDR1 and CDR2 sequences are MNHNS and SASEGT. The CDR3 is 13 residues long. J gave up 8 bases and V 4 bases, and 6 bases lay outside the gene matches. The CDR3 here is CASSGLALGTQYF. CDR3 DNA sequence: TGTGCCAGCAGTGGACTAGCTTTAGGTACGCAGTATTTT.

A note on this clonotype: A read error may produce the germline difference seen at one junction end. The gene calls are TRBV6-6 and TRBJ2-3; 10 positions match TRBD2. CDR1 and CDR2 from the germline V gene are MNHNY and SVGAGI (reference sequence). The CDR3 runs 18 residues. As DNA, the CDR3 is TGCGCCAGCAGTTACTCGCCTAGCGGGGGCCCTCTGGCAGATACGCAGTATTTT. Its translation is CASSYSPSGGPLADTQYF.

As for this clonotype: This sequence may be a read error, since a much larger clone differs from it by one base. This rearrangement joins TRBV10-3 to TRBJ1-4, with D maybe TRBD1 (5 bases). CDR1 is ENHRY, CDR2 SYGVKD, per germline. The CDR3 runs 14 residues. The chain's CDR3 is CAISESTGLEELFF. The CDR3 DNA is TGTGCCATCAGTGAAAGTACGGGACTTGAAGAACTGTTTTTT.

This chain links TRBV5-1 with TRBJ2-3, with a weak D call TRBD2 (5 bases). This CDR3 is 15 amino acids long. Germline values: CDR1 SGHRS, CDR2 YFSETQ. V was shortened by 1 base and J by 0 bases, with 9 bases between the two germline ends. This CDR3 reads CASSLNGGSTDTQYF. The CDR3 DNA reads TGCGCCAGCAGCTTGAACGGCGGGAGCACAGATACGCAGTATTTT.

On this clonotype itself: The missing conserved phenylalanine or tryptophan at the end of this CDR3 makes a read error likely. The J gene is TRBJ1-1, the V gene TRBV11-2, with D possibly TRBD1 on 5 matching bases. V lost 5 bases and J lost 1, with 8 bases in between. The CDR3 extends over 13 amino acids. The germline gives CDR1 SGHAT, CDR2 FQNNGV. CDR3 in DNA: TGTGCCAGCAGCACCCAGGGGAACACTGAAGCTTTCTAC. Protein sequence: CASSTQGNTEAFY.

This clonotype appeared a few times. This rearrangement joins TRBV18 to TRBJ2-7; D gene ambiguous. Trimming pared 3 bases from V and 4 bases from J, leaving 7 bases between. Looked up from germline, CDR1 is KGHSH and CDR2 is LQKENI. This CDR3 has 12 amino acids. CDR3 in DNA: TGTGCCAGCTCACCGAACAGATACGAGCAGTACTTC. It is translated as CASSPNRYEQYF.

J is TRBJ2-1 and V is TRBV20-1, with 14 bases fitting TRBD2. The CDR3 runs 18 residues. Trimming took 0 bases from V and 6 from J; bases not matched to a gene: 10. Germline CDR1 reads DFQATT; CDR2 reads SNEGSKA (reference sequence). CDR3 protein: CSARDAIGTSGSFNEQFF. The CDR3 region has the DNA TGCAGTGCTAGAGATGCAATAGGGACTAGCGGGAGTTTCAATGAGCAGTTCTTC.

This clonotype was detected a few times. The chain has TRBV6-1 and TRBJ2-1; 10 nucleotides line up with TRBD2. Trimming at V came to 3 bases and at J to 6 bases, leaving 5 bases not matched to a gene. Germline V lookup: CDR1 MNHNS, CDR2 SASEGT. The CDR3 consists of 15 residues. The CDR3 sequence: CASSDGTSAFNEQFF. CDR3 coding DNA: TGTGCCAGCAGTGACGGGACTAGCGCTTTCAATGAGCAGTTCTTC.

A word on this clonotype: The junction departs from the called germline gene at one end, perhaps through a read error. The rearrangement joins TRBV5-4 to TRBJ1-2; 10 bases match TRBD1. The CDR3 has 14 amino acids. CDR1 is SGHNT, CDR2 YYREEE, per germline (reference sequence). In DNA form, the CDR3 reads TGTGCCAGCGGCTTCGGACAGGGGGGTAATGGCTACACCTTC. The encoded protein is CASGFGQGGNGYTF.

The chain has TRBV6-2 or TRBV6-3 and TRBJ1-6; 8 bases are shared with TRBD1. This CDR3 has 17 residues. With V trimmed by 2 bases and J by 8 bases, 11 bases remained unmatched. From germline, CDR1 is MNHEY and CDR2 SVGEGT. The CDR3 coding sequence is TGTGCCAGCAGTTACGATTCTTCCGGGACAGGATATTCACCCCTCCACTTT. It yields the protein CASSYDSSGTGYSPLHF.

In regard to this clonotype: This clone may be a read error of a much larger clone one base away. The conserved final phenylalanine or tryptophan is absent from the CDR3, which likely points to a read error. The J gene is TRBJ1-2, the V gene TRBV4-1, with D perhaps TRBD1 (5 bases). CDR3 length: 15 residues. V was trimmed by 0 bases and J by 5 bases, leaving 13 bases between them. Germline V gene sequence: CDR1 MGHRA, CDR2 YSYEKL. The CDR3 DNA reads as TGCGCCAGCAGCCAAGAGGGACTCGGAACATATGGCTACACCTTA. It is translated as CASSQEGLGTYGYTL.

This clonotype turned up a few times. The junction shows a germline mismatch at one end, possibly a read error. In DNA, the CDR3 is TGTGCTAGCAGATTAGGTGCAGGGGAATCCCACGAGCAGTACTTC. This translates into CASRLGAGESHEQYF. This chain uses TRBV11-3 with TRBJ2-7, with D possibly being TRBD1 (6 bases). This CDR3 region has 15 residues. Germline loops: CDR1 SGHNT, CDR2 YENEEA.

To note about this clonotype: A much more abundant neighbour one base away suggests this may be a read error. In this CDR3 the conserved last residue, phenylalanine or tryptophan, is missing, so a read error is likely. This chain links TRBV6-5 with TRBJ2-3, with D hard to call. Germline CDR1 reads MNHEY; CDR2 reads SVGAGI. This CDR3 is 16 amino acids long. V was trimmed by 0 bases and J by 4 bases, leaving 14 bases between them. The CDR3 loop is CASSYSATTYSDTQYL. DNA for the CDR3: TGTGCCAGCAGTTACTCCGCCACCACGTACTCAGATACGCAGTATCTT.

This clonotype was observed at least ten times. This chain's CDR3 is CASGLARNEQFF. The CDR3 DNA reads TGTGCCAGCGGACTAGCTCGCAATGAGCAGTTCTTC. The chain carries TRBV6-5 and TRBJ2-1; TRBD2 matches at 8 bases. Germline V CDR1 and CDR2: MNHEY, SVGAGI. J gave up 6 bases and V 8 bases, and 3 bases lay outside the gene matches. The CDR3 sequence is 12 residues long.

This clonotype was seen a handful of times. This chain joins TRBV6-6 and TRBJ2-2; D is perhaps TRBD1 (5 bases). Germline V gene sequence: CDR1 MNHNY, CDR2 SVGAGI (reference sequence). V lost 6 bases, J lost 6 bases, and 14 bases lay in between. This CDR3 comprises 14 residues. The CDR3 DNA is TGTGCCAGCAGATATCCCCTAGGGGCCGGGGAGCTGTTTTTT. Amino acids: CASRYPLGAGELFF.

Worth noting for this clonotype: A read error may be the cause here, since a much bigger clone is one base away. The rearrangement links TRBV29-1 to TRBJ1-1; D ambiguous. The CDR3 is 13 residues long. V gave up 5 bases and J gave up 1 base, with 11 bases separating them. Germline V gene sequence: CDR1 SQVTM, CDR2 ANQGSEA. CDR3 DNA sequence: TGCAGCGTTTCGGCGGCAGGGAACACTGAAGCTTTCTTT. This translates into CSVSAAGNTEAFF.

This clonotype was detected ten times or more. CDR3 bases: TGCGCCAGCAGCTTGGATGGCGGGATCTACAATGAGCAGTTCTTC. Translation: CASSLDGGIYNEQFF. The chain employs TRBV5-1 and TRBJ2-1, with D possibly matching TRBD2 (6 bases). V gave up 0 bases and J gave up 3 bases, with 10 bases separating them. This CDR3 comprises 15 residues. The germline V gene encodes CDR1 SGHRS and CDR2 YFSETQ. The full variable domain, in which reference TRBV5-1 and TRBJ2-1 provide the parts outside the CDR3, is KAGVTQTPRYLIKTRGQQVTLSCSPISGHRSVSWYQQTPGQGLQFLFEYFSETQRNKGNFPGRFSGRQFSNSRSEMNVSTLELGDSALYLCASSLDGGIYNEQFFGPGTRLTVL.

There are a few counts of this clonotype. A much larger clone differs by one base, so this may be a read error. The chain links TRBV6-1 to TRBJ1-5; D is perhaps TRBD1 (5 bases). CDR1 is MNHNS, CDR2 SASEGT, per germline. The CDR3 runs 16 residues. CDR3 bases: TGTGCCGGCAGTGAACGTGGACATTTTAGCAATCAGCCCCAGCATTTT. This codes for CAGSERGHFSNQPQHF.

This clonotype was picked up one time. A much larger clone differs from this one at a single base, so this may be a read error. A read error is likely, as this CDR3 ends without the conserved phenylalanine or tryptophan. The chain uses TRBV28 and TRBJ2-3; D is unclear. V dropped 3 bases and J dropped 10 bases, with 20 bases sitting between them. The CDR3 is 15 residues long. Germline loops: CDR1 MDHEN, CDR2 SYDVKM. The CDR3 reads CASSLAVLGHQAQYL. In nucleotides, the CDR3 is TGTGCCAGCAGTTTGGCCGTTCTAGGGCACCAGGCGCAGTATCTT.

The chain has TRBV4-1 and TRBJ1-4, with 10 bases that match TRBD1. Per germline, CDR1 MGHRA and CDR2 YSYEKL. This CDR3 is built from 16 residues. V was pared by 1 base and J by 6 bases, with 5 bases of the junction left unmatched. The CDR3 region has the DNA TGCGCCAGCAGCCAAGGACAGGGGGCTTCTGATGAAAAACTGTTTTTT. Protein: CASSQGQGASDEKLFF.

Concerning this clonotype: Germline is not matched at one junction end, which may reflect a read error. The genes are TRBV29-1 and TRBJ1-2, with TRBD1 identical over 10 bases. CDR1 SQVTM and CDR2 ANQGSEA come from the germline V gene. The CDR3 runs to 14 residues. CDR3 in DNA: TGCAGCGCTGGGGAGCCGGGACAGGGGAACTCCTACACCTTT. The encoded protein is CSAGEPGQGNSYTF.

Remarks on this clonotype: At one end, the junction sequence differs from germline, possibly due to a read error. The V gene is TRBV11-3, the J gene TRBJ1-1, with TRBD1 matching over 7 bases. Germline values: CDR1 SGHNT, CDR2 YENEEA. The CDR3 covers 15 residues. CDR3: CASSFLTGTSTEAFF. The DNA for the CDR3 is TGTGCCAGCAGCTTCCTGACAGGGACGAGCACTGAAGCCTTCTTT. Using reference TRBV11-3 and TRBJ1-1 for the parts outside the CDR3, the full variable domain is EAGVVQSPRYKIIEKKQPVAFWCNPISGHNTLYWYLQNLGQGPELLIRYENEEAVDDSQLPKDRFSAERLKGVDSTLKIQPAELGDSAVYLCASSFLTGTSTEAFFGQGTRLTVV.